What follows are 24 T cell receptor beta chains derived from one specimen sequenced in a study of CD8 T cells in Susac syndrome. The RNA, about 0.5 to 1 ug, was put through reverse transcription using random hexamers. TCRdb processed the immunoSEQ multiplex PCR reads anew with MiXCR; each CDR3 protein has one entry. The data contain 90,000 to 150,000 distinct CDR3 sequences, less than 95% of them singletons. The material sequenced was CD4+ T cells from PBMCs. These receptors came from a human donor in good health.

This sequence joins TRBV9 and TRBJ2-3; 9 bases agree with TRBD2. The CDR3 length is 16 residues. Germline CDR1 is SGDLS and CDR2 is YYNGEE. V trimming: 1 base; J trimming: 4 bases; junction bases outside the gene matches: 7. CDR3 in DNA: TGTGCCAGCAGCGTACATGGCGGGAGGGAGCCAGATACGCAGTATTTT. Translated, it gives CASSVHGGREPDTQYF.

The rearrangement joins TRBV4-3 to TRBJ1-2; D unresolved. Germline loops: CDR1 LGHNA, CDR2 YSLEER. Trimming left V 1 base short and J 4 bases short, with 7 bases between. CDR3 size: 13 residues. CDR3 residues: CASSQGGVYGYTF. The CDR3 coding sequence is TGCGCCAGCAGCCAAGGAGGAGTCTATGGCTACACCTTC.

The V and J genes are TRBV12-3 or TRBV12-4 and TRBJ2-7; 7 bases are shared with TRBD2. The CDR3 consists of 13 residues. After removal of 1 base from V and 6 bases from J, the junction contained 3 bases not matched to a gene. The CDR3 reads CASSLGSSGEQYF. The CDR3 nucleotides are TGTGCCAGCAGTTTAGGGTCTAGCGGCGAGCAGTACTTC.

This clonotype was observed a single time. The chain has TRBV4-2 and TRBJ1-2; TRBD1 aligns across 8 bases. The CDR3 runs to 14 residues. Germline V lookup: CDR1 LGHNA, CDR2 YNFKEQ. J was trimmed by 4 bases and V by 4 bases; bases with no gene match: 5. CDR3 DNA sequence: TGTGCCAGCAGCCCGACGGACAGGGTCTATGGCTACACCTTC. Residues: CASSPTDRVYGYTF.

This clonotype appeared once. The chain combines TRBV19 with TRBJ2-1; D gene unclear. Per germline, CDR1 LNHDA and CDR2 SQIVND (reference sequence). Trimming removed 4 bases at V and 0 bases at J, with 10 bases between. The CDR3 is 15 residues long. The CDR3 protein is CASSSQIFSYNEQFF. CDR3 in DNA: TGTGCCAGTAGTAGTCAAATATTCTCCTACAATGAGCAGTTCTTC.

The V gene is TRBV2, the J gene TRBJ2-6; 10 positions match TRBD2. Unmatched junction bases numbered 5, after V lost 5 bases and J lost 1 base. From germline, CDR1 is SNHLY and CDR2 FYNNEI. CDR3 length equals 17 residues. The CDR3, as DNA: TGTGCCAGCAGTATTACTAGCGGGGCTTCTGGGGCCAACGTCCTGACTTTC. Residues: CASSITSGASGANVLTF.

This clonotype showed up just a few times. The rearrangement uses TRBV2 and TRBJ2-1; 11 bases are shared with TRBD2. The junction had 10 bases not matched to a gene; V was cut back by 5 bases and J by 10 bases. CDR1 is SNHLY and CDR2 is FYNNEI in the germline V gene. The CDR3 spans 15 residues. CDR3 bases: TGTGCCAGCAGTCCCGGGCTAGCGGGAGGAAACGAGCAGTTCTTC. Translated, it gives CASSPGLAGGNEQFF. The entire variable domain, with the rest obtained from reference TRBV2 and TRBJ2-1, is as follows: EPEVTQTPSHQVTQMGQEVILRCVPISNHLYFYWYRQILGQKVEFLVSFYNNEISEKSEIFDDQFSVERPDGSNFTLKIRSTKLEDSAMYFCASSPGLAGGNEQFFGPGTRLTVL.

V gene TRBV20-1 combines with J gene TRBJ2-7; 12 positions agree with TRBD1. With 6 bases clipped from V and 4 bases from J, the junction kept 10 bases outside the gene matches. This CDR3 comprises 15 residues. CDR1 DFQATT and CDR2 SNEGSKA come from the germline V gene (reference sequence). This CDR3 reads CSAAPGQGASYEQYF. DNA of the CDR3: TGCAGTGCAGCCCCGGGACAGGGGGCATCTTACGAGCAGTACTTC.

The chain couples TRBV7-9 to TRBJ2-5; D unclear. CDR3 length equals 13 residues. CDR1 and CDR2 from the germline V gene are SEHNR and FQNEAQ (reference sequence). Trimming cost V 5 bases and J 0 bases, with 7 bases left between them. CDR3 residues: CASSARNQETQYF. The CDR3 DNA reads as TGTGCCAGCAGCGCCCGAAACCAAGAGACCCAGTACTTC.

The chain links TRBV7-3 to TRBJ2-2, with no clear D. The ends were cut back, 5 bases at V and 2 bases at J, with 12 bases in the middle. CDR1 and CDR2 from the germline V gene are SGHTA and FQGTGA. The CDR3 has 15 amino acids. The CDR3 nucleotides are TGTGCCAGCAGCCCAAGGCTCATTAACACCGGGGAGCTGTTTTTT. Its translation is CASSPRLINTGELFF.

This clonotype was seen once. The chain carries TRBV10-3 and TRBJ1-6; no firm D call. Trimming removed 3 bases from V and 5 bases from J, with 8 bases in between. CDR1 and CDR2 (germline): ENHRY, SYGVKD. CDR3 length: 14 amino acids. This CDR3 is CAISDVGNNSPLHF. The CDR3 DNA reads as TGTGCCATCAGTGATGTGGGGAATAATTCACCCCTCCACTTT.

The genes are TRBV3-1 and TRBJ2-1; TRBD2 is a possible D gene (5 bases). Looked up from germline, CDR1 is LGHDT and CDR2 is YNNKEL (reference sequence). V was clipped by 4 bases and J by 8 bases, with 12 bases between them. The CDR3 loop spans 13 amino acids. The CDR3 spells CASSPPWGDEQFF. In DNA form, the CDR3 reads TGTGCCAGCAGCCCCCCCTGGGGAGATGAGCAGTTCTTC.

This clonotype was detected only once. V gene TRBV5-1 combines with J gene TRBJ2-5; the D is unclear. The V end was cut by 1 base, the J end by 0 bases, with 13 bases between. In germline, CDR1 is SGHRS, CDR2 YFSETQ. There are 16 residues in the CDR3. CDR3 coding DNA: TGCGCCAGCAGCTTGACGGGCAGATTATACCAAGAGACCCAGTACTTC. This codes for CASSLTGRLYQETQYF.

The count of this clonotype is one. CDR3 sequence reads: CASSEWPSAAKNIQYF. In nucleotides, the CDR3 is TGTGCCAGCAGTGAGTGGCCGTCCGCGGCCAAAAACATTCAGTACTTC. This chain connects TRBV6-1 to TRBJ2-4; D is unresolved. The CDR3 is made up of 16 amino acids. Germline V lookup: CDR1 MNHNS, CDR2 SASEGT. V shed 3 bases and J shed 1 base, with 13 bases lying between them.

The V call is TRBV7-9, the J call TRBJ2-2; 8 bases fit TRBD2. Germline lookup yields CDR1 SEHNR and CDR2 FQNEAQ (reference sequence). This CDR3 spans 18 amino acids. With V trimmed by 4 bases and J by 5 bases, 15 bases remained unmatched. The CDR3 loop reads CASSSPRLATDSTGELFF. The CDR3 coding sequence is TGTGCCAGCAGCTCTCCCAGACTAGCGACCGACTCGACCGGGGAGCTGTTTTTT. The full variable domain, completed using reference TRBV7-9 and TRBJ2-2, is DTGVSQNPRHKITKRGQNVTFRCDPISEHNRLYWYRQTLGQGPEFLTYFQNEAQLEKSRLLSDRFSAERPKGSFSTLEIQRTEQGDSAMYLCASSSPRLATDSTGELFFGEGSRLTVL.

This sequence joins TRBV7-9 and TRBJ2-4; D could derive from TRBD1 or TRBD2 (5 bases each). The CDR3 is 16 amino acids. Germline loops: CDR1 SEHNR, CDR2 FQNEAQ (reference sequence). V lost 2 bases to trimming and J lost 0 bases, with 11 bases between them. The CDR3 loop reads CASSLTGTLAKNIQYF. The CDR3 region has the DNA TGTGCCAGCAGCTTAACCGGGACCCTAGCCAAAAACATTCAGTACTTC.

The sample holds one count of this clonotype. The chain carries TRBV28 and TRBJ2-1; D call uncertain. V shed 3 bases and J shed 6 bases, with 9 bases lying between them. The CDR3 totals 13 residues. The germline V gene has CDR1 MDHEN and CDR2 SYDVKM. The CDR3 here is CASSFDWGNEQFF. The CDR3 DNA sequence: TGTGCCAGCAGTTTCGACTGGGGCAATGAGCAGTTCTTC.

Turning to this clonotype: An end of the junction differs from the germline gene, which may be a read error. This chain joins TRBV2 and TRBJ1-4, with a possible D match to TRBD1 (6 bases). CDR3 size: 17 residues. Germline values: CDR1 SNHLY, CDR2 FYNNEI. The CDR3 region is CASSEGRGGATNEKLFF. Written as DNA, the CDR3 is TGTGCCAGCAGCGAAGGCAGGGGTGGAGCAACTAATGAAAAACTGTTTTTT.

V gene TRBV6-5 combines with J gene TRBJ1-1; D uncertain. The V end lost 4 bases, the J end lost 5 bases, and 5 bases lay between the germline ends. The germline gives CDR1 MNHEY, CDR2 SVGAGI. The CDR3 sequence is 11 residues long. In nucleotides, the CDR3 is TGTGCCAGCAGTTCTAGGACTGAAGCTTTCTTT. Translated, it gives CASSSRTEAFF.

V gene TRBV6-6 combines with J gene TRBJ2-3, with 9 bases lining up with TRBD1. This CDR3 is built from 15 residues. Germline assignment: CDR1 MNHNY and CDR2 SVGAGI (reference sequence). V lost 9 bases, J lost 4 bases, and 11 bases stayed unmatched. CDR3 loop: CASRTGGFSADTQYF. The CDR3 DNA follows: TGTGCCAGTAGAACAGGGGGCTTTTCAGCAGATACGCAGTATTTT.

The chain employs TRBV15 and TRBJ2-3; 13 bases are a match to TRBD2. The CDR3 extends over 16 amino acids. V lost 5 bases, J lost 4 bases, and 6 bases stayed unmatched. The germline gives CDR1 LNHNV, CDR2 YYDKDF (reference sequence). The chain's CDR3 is CATSPLGLAGADTQYF. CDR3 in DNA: TGTGCCACCAGCCCCTTAGGACTAGCGGGAGCAGATACGCAGTATTTT.

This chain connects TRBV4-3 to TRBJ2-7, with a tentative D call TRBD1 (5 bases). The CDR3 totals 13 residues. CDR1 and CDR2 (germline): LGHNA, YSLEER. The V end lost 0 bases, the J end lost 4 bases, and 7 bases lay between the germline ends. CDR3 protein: CASSQDQGYEQYF. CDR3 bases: TGCGCCAGCAGCCAAGACCAGGGTTACGAGCAGTACTTC.

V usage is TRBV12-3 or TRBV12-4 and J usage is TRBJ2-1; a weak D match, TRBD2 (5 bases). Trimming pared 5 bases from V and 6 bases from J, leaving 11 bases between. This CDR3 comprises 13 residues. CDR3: CASSPGRGNEQFF. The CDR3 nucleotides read TGTGCCAGCAGTCCGGGGAGAGGCAATGAGCAGTTCTTC.

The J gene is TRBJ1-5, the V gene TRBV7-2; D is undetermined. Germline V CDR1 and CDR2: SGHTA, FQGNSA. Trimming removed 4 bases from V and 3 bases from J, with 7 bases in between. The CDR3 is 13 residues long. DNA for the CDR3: TGTGCCAGCAGCTGGGGAGACAATCAGCCCCAGCATTTT. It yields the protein CASSWGDNQPQHF.